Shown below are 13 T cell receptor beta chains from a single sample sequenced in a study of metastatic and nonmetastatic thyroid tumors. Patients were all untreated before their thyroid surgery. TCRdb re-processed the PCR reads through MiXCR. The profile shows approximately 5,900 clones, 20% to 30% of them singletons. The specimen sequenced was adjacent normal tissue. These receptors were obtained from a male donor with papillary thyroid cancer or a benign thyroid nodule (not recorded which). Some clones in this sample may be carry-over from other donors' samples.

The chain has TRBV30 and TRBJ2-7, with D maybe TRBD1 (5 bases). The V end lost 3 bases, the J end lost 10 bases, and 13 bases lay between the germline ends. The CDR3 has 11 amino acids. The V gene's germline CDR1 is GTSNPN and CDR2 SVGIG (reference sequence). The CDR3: CAWRTAYIQYF. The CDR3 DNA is TGTGCCTGGAGGACAGCCTATATTCAGTACTTC.

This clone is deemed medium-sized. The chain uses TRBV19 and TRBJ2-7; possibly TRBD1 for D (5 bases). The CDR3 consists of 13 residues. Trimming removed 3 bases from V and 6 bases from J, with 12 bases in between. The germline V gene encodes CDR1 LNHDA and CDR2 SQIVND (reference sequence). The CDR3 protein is CASSISQGGEQYF. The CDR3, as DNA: TGTGCCAGTAGTATCTCGCAGGGCGGCGAGCAGTACTTC.

As DNA, the CDR3 is TGTGCCAGCAGCCCCAGGGTGTACGGGGACACTGAAGCTTTCTTT. This gives the protein CASSPRVYGDTEAFF. The V gene is TRBV11-2, the J gene TRBJ1-1; TRBD1 is a possible D gene (5 bases). The V gene's germline CDR1 is SGHAT and CDR2 FQNNGV. The CDR3 is made up of 15 amino acids. Trimming removed 5 bases at V and 3 bases at J, with 16 bases between. The full variable domain, completed using reference TRBV11-2 and TRBJ1-1, is EAGVAQSPRYKIIEKRQSVAFWCNPISGHATLYWYQQILGQGPKLLIQFQNNGVVDDSQLPKDRFSAERLKGVDSTLKIQPAKLEDSAVYLCASSPRVYGDTEAFFGQGTRLTVV.

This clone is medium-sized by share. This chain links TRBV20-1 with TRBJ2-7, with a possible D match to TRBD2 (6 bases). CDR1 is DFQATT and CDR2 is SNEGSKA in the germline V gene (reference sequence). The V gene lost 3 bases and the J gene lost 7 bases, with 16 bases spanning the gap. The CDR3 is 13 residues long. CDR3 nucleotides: TGCAGTGCTAGTGGTCAGGGAGGTGGTGAGCAGTACTTC. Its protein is CSASGQGGGEQYF.

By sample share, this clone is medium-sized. The CDR3 coding sequence is TGTGCCAGCAGTCTGAGCGGGACTGGCAATGAGCAGTTCTTC. Residues: CASSLSGTGNEQFF. The chain has TRBV7-9 and TRBJ2-1, with 7 bases aligning to TRBD2. CDR1 and CDR2 (germline): SEHNR, FQNEAQ (reference sequence). Trimming cost V 6 bases and J 6 bases; bases outside gene matches: 8. The CDR3 has 14 amino acids.

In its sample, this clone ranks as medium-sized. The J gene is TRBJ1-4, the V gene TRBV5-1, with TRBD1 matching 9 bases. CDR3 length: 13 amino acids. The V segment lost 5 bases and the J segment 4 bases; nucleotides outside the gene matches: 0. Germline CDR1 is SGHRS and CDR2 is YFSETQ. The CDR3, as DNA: TGCGCCAGCAGGGACAGGGGTAATGAAAAACTGTTTTTT. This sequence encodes CASRDRGNEKLFF.

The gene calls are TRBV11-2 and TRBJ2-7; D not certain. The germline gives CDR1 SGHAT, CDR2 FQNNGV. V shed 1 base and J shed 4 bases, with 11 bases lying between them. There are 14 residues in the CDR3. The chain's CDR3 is CASSLGSSAYEQYF. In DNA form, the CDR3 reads TGTGCCAGCAGCTTAGGGTCGTCCGCTTACGAGCAGTACTTC.

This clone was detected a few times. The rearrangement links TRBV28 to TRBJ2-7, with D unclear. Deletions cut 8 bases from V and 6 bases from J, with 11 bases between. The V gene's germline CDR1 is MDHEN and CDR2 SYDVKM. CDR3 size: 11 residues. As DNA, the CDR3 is TGTGCCAGCGCACTTAATCGCGAGCAGTACTTC. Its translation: CASALNREQYF.

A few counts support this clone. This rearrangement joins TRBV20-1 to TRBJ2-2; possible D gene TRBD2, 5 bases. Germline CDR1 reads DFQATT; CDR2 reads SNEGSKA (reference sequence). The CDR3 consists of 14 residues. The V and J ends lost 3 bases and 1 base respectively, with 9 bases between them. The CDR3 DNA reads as TGCAGTGCTAGTGATAGCGTGAACACCGGGGAGCTGTTTTTT. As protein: CSASDSVNTGELFF.

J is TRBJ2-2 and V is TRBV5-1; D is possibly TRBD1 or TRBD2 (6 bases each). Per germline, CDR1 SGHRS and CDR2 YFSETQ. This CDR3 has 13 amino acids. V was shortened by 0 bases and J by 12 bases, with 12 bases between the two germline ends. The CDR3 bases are TGCGCCAGCAGCTTGGGGGGGGCCACGCAGCTGTTTTTT. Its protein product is CASSLGGATQLFF. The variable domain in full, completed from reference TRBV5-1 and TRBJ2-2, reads KAGVTQTPRYLIKTRGQQVTLSCSPISGHRSVSWYQQTPGQGLQFLFEYFSETQRNKGNFPGRFSGRQFSNSRSEMNVSTLELGDSALYLCASSLGGATQLFFGEGSRLTVL.

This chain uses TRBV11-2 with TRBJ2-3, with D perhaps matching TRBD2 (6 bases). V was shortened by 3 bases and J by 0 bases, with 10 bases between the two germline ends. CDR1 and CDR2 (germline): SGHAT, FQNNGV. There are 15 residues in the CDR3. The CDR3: CASSLDYLSTDTQYF. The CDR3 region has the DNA TGTGCCAGCAGCTTGGACTATCTTAGCACAGATACGCAGTATTTT. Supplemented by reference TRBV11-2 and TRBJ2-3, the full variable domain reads EAGVAQSPRYKIIEKRQSVAFWCNPISGHATLYWYQQILGQGPKLLIQFQNNGVVDDSQLPKDRFSAERLKGVDSTLKIQPAKLEDSAVYLCASSLDYLSTDTQYFGPGTRLTVL.

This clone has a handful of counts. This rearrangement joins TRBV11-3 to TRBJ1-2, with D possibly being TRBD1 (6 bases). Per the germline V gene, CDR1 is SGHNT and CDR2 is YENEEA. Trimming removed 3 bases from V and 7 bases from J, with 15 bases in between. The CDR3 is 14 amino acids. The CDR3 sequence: CASSFGGGSGGYTF. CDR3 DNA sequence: TGTGCCAGCAGCTTTGGTGGGGGCTCCGGTGGCTACACCTTC.

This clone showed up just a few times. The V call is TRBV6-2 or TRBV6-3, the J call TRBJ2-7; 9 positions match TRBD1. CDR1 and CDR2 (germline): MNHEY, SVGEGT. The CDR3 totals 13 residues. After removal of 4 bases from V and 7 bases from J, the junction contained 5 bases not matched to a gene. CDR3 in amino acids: CASSFGTGIEQYF. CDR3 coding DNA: TGTGCCAGCAGTTTTGGGACAGGGATAGAGCAGTACTTC.